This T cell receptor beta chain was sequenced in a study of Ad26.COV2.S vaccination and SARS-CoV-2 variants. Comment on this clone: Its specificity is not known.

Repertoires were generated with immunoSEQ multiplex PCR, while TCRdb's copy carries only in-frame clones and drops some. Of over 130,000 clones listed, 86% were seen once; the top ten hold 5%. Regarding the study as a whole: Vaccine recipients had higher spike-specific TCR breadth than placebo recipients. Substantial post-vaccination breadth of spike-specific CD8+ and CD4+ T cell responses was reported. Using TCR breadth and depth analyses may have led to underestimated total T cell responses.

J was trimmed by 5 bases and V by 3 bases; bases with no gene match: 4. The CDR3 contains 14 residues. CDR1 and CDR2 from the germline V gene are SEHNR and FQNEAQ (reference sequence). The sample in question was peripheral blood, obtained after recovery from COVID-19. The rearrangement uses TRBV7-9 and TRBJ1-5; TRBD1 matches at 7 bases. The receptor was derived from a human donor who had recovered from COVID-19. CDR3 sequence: CASSLTGKDQPQHF. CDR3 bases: TGTGCCAGCAGCTTGACAGGGAAGGATCAGCCCCAGCATTTT.